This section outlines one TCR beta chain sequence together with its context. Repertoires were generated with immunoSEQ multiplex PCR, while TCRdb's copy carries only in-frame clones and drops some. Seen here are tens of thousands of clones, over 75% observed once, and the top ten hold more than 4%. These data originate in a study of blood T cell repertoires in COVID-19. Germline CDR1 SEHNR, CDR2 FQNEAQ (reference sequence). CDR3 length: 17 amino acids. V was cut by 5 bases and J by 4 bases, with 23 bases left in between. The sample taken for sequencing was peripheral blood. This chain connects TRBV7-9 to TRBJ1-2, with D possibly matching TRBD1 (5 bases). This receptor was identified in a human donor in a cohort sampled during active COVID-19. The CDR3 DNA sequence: TGTGCCAGCAGCAAGGCGTTGGGCGGACAAACCTCCTATGGCTACACCTTC. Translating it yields CASSKALGGQTSYGYTF.